Shown below are 27 T cell receptor beta chains from a single sample sequenced in a study of blood T cell repertoires in COVID-19. Profiled with immunoSEQ multiplex PCR; TCRdb holds only in-frame clones, not every one. The table shows 380,000 or so clones, with roughly 88% occurring only once. The sequenced material came from PBMCs or T cells enriched from blood (not recorded which). Receptor source: a woman aged 40 to 50 with acute COVID-19.

The CDR3 protein is CASSSKGAPNYGYTF. DNA of the CDR3: TGCGCCAGCAGCTCTAAGGGGGCCCCCAACTATGGCTACACCTTC. The rearrangement links TRBV5-1 to TRBJ1-2; 7 bases are shared with TRBD1. CDR3 size: 15 residues. The germline gives CDR1 SGHRS, CDR2 YFSETQ. The V gene end was trimmed by 3 bases and the J gene end by 2 bases; junction bases not matched to a gene: 7.

The gene calls are TRBV11-3 and TRBJ2-2, with a tentative D call TRBD2 (7 bases). Germline CDR1 SGHNT, CDR2 YENEEA. Between the trimmed V and J ends, which lost 2 bases and 6 bases, there was a span of 16 bases. The length of the CDR3 is 16 residues. Here the CDR3 reads CASSLYWGGAPGELFF. Here the CDR3 DNA reads TGTGCCAGCAGCTTATATTGGGGGGGGGCCCCCGGGGAGCTGTTTTTT. Together with reference TRBV11-3 and TRBJ2-2, the CDR3 gives the full variable domain: EAGVVQSPRYKIIEKKQPVAFWCNPISGHNTLYWYLQNLGQGPELLIRYENEEAVDDSQLPKDRFSAERLKGVDSTLKIQPAELGDSAVYLCASSLYWGGAPGELFFGEGSRLTVL.

This clone was seen only a few times. This chain connects TRBV18 to TRBJ1-6; 10 positions match TRBD1. Germline lookup yields CDR1 KGHSH and CDR2 LQKENI. Trimming removed 5 bases from V and 9 bases from J; junction bases left unmatched: 10. The CDR3 is made up of 16 amino acids. CDR3 bases: TGTGCCAGCTCAGCATCTGGGACAGGGGCTTTTTCACCCCTCCACTTT. This translates into CASSASGTGAFSPLHF. The whole variable domain, filled in from reference TRBV18 and TRBJ1-6, reads NAGVMQNPRHLVRRRGQEARLRCSPMKGHSHVYWYRQLPEEGLKFMVYLQKENIIDESGMPKERFSAEFPKEGPSILRIQQVVRGDSAAYFCASSASGTGAFSPLHFGNGTRLTVT.

This clone was counted between two and nine times. The chain is built from TRBV6-2 or TRBV6-3 and TRBJ1-4; D ambiguous. V gave up 6 bases and J gave up 6 bases, with 14 bases separating them. The germline V gene has CDR1 MNHEY and CDR2 SVGEGT. The CDR3 length is 14 residues. The CDR3 loop is CASSRVGPDEKLFF. For the CDR3, the DNA is TGTGCCAGCAGCCGCGTGGGCCCGGATGAAAAACTGTTTTTT.

This sequence joins TRBV12-3 or TRBV12-4 and TRBJ1-2; D gene uncertain. The CDR3 is 12 residues long. The V and J ends lost 7 bases and 5 bases respectively, with 11 bases between them. CDR3 residues: CASKTGSYGYTF. CDR3 sequence (DNA): TGTGCCAGCAAAACCGGGAGTTATGGCTACACCTTC.

CDR3: CARAVNTEAFF. The DNA for the CDR3 is TGTGCCCGCGCGGTGAACACTGAAGCTTTCTTT. The V call is TRBV2, the J call TRBJ1-1; D uncertain. V lost 11 bases, J lost 0 bases, and 7 bases lay in between. Germline V CDR1 and CDR2: SNHLY, FYNNEI. The length of the CDR3 is 11 residues.

The genes are TRBV19 and TRBJ1-4, with D possibly being TRBD1 (5 bases). The CDR3 runs to 17 residues. V lost 4 bases and J lost 6, with 21 bases in between. Germline V gene data show CDR1 as LNHDA and CDR2 as SQIVND (reference sequence). The CDR3 spells CASSTQTLQGGDEKLFF. The CDR3 DNA reads TGTGCCAGTAGTACTCAAACCCTCCAGGGAGGGGATGAAAAACTGTTTTTT.

This clone appeared a few times. The chain couples TRBV6-5 to TRBJ2-2, with D tentatively TRBD1 (6 bases). The CDR3 consists of 16 residues. The germline V gene encodes CDR1 MNHEY and CDR2 SVGAGI. Trimming shortened V by 0 bases and J by 4 bases, and 12 bases separated the two germline ends. CDR3 residues: CASSYSSTGTTGELFF. For the CDR3, the DNA is TGTGCCAGCAGTTACTCTTCGACAGGAACCACCGGGGAGCTGTTTTTT.

The chain combines TRBV27 with TRBJ1-6; D is undetermined. The CDR3 consists of 15 residues. The V and J ends lost 2 bases and 7 bases respectively, with 12 bases between them. Germline V gene data show CDR1 as MNHEY and CDR2 as SMNVEV (reference sequence). As DNA, the CDR3 is TGTGCCAGCAGTTTAACTCCCCCCCGGAATTCACCCCTCCACTTT. Translation: CASSLTPPRNSPLHF.

The rearrangement uses TRBV18 and TRBJ2-7, with TRBD2 matching 9 bases. J was trimmed by 2 bases and V by 4 bases; bases with no gene match: 3. The germline V gene has CDR1 KGHSH and CDR2 LQKENI. The CDR3 runs 14 residues. The CDR3, as DNA: TGTGCCAGCTCACGGACTAGCGAGACCTACGAGCAGTACTTC. Amino acids: CASSRTSETYEQYF.

V is TRBV11-2 and J is TRBJ2-5; D is undetermined. The V and J ends lost 2 bases and 1 base respectively, with 8 bases between them. CDR1 and CDR2 (germline): SGHAT, FQNNGV. This CDR3 region has 14 residues. CDR3 bases: TGTGCCAGCAGCTTAAGGTCGGGCCAAGAGACCCAGTACTTC. Residues: CASSLRSGQETQYF.

The chain carries TRBV5-6 and TRBJ1-2, with D hard to call. V was cut by 4 bases and J by 3 bases, with 13 bases left in between. CDR1 is SGHDT and CDR2 is YYEEEE in the germline V gene. The CDR3 loop spans 14 amino acids. CDR3 sequence (DNA): TGTGCCAGCAGCCCCCGTACGGGTTACTATGGCTACACCTTC. This translates into CASSPRTGYYGYTF.

V is TRBV30 and J is TRBJ2-7; D call uncertain. The V gene lost 2 bases and the J gene lost 6 bases, with 14 bases spanning the gap. This CDR3 region has 13 residues. The germline V gene has CDR1 GTSNPN and CDR2 SVGIG (reference sequence). The CDR3 region is CAWSLVSSGEQYF. The CDR3 DNA sequence: TGTGCCTGGAGTTTGGTGTCATCGGGCGAGCAGTACTTC.

J is TRBJ2-1 and V is TRBV5-1; TRBD2 aligns across 8 bases. Germline V gene sequence: CDR1 SGHRS, CDR2 YFSETQ. V dropped 6 bases and J dropped 7; count of bases not matched to a gene: 9. CDR3 size: 14 residues. The CDR3 sequence is CASTLTRGENEQFF. The CDR3, as DNA: TGCGCCAGCACCCTCACGCGGGGGGAGAATGAGCAGTTCTTC.

The chain combines TRBV19 with TRBJ1-2; D gene uncertain. This CDR3 spans 15 amino acids. The germline V gene has CDR1 LNHDA and CDR2 SQIVND (reference sequence). V lost 6 bases, J lost 4 bases, and 18 bases lay in between. CDR3 protein: CASSSGRTLIYGYTF. The CDR3 coding sequence is TGTGCCAGTAGCAGCGGACGAACCCTGATCTATGGCTACACCTTC.

CDR3 residues: CASSYGQSGANVLTF. CDR3 coding DNA: TGTGCCAGCAGCTATGGACAGTCTGGGGCCAACGTCCTGACTTTC. V gene TRBV11-2 combines with J gene TRBJ2-6, with D perhaps TRBD1 (6 bases). Germline CDR1 SGHAT, CDR2 FQNNGV. CDR3 length equals 15 residues. V lost 4 bases and J lost 1, with 8 bases in between.

The chain carries TRBV12-3 or TRBV12-4 and TRBJ2-5; D remains unclear. V was trimmed by 3 bases and J by 7 bases, leaving 12 bases between them. The CDR3 consists of 13 residues. CDR3 sequence reads: CASSFDFLGTQYF. CDR3 in DNA: TGTGCCAGCAGTTTTGACTTTTTAGGGACCCAGTACTTC.

CDR3 DNA: TGCGCCAGCAGCTCAGGGGTGGCTAGCAATCAGCCCCAGCATTTT. It codes for CASSSGVASNQPQHF. V and J are TRBV5-1 and TRBJ1-5; D is possibly TRBD1 (6 bases). This CDR3 is built from 15 residues. V lost 3 bases, J lost 0 bases, and 10 bases lay in between. The V gene's germline CDR1 is SGHRS and CDR2 YFSETQ.

The rearrangement joins TRBV18 to TRBJ1-6, with 7 bases matching TRBD1. This CDR3 is 14 amino acids long. Germline CDR1 KGHSH, CDR2 LQKENI. V shed 3 bases and J 9 bases; nucleotides not matched to a gene: 5. CDR3 nucleotide sequence: TGTGCCAGCTCACCTGACAGGGACGGTTCACCCCTCCACTTT. Encoded protein: CASSPDRDGSPLHF.

CDR3 DNA sequence: TGTGCCAGCAGCCCTACGAGATATTTGGCCTACGAGCAGTACTTC. Translation: CASSPTRYLAYEQYF. The chain carries TRBV7-2 and TRBJ2-7, with D uncertain. CDR3 length: 15 amino acids. The germline CDR1 and CDR2 sequences are SGHTA and FQGNSA. Trimming pared 5 bases from V and 2 bases from J, leaving 16 bases between.

The chain has TRBV5-4 and TRBJ2-5; 9 bases agree with TRBD2. Germline V gene sequence: CDR1 SGHNT, CDR2 YYREEE (reference sequence). J was trimmed by 4 bases and V by 2 bases; bases with no gene match: 6. This CDR3 comprises 15 residues. CDR3 sequence: CASSFGGGGSETQYF. For the CDR3, the DNA is TGTGCCAGCAGCTTCGGCGGGGGGGGCTCAGAGACCCAGTACTTC.

This chain joins TRBV2 and TRBJ2-7; TRBD1 is a possible D gene (6 bases). The V end lost 2 bases, the J end lost 2 bases, and 16 bases lay between the germline ends. The CDR3 sequence is 16 residues long. In germline, CDR1 is SNHLY, CDR2 FYNNEI. CDR3: CASSERSGDVPYEQYF. The CDR3 bases are TGTGCCAGCAGTGAAAGGTCAGGGGACGTTCCCTACGAGCAGTACTTC.

This clone has just one count. The rearrangement joins TRBV23-1 to TRBJ2-6; tentatively, D is TRBD1 (5 bases). TRBV23-1 is an ORF, and what it does is uncertain. This CDR3 region has 16 residues. Trimming removed 0 bases at V and 0 bases at J, with 6 bases between. This CDR3 is CASSQSGVSGANVLTF. The CDR3, as DNA: TGCGCCAGCAGTCAATCAGGGGTCTCTGGGGCCAACGTCCTGACTTTC.

The rearrangement uses TRBV27 and TRBJ1-1, with D tentatively TRBD1 (5 bases). This CDR3 has 13 amino acids. The V gene's germline CDR1 is MNHEY and CDR2 SMNVEV (reference sequence). Trimming took 4 bases from V and 5 from J, leaving 11 bases between them. The CDR3 region has the DNA TGTGCCAGCAGTTCTTACGGGGGTACTGAAGCTTTCTTT. It is translated as CASSSYGGTEAFF.

This clone showed up just once. The chain recombines TRBV2 with TRBJ2-7, with 9 bases fitting TRBD1. V lost 7 bases to trimming and J lost 5 bases; unmatched junction nucleotides: 9. Germline CDR1 and CDR2: SNHLY and FYNNEI. The CDR3 runs 14 residues. The CDR3 DNA reads as TGTGCCAGCACCAAGGACAGGGGCGCACACGAGCAGTACTTC. Translating gives CASTKDRGAHEQYF.

This clone was recorded only once. The CDR3 coding sequence is TGCGCCAGCAGCGGGAGACGCGGTGAGCAGTTCTTC. Translating gives CASSGRRGEQFF. The chain carries TRBV4-1 and TRBJ2-1; a possible D gene is TRBD2 (5 bases). Per the germline V gene, CDR1 is MGHRA and CDR2 is YSYEKL. Trimming took off 5 bases at V and 9 bases at J, with 11 bases between the two ends. The CDR3 has 12 residues.

The chain couples TRBV5-6 to TRBJ1-2; D unclear. The CDR3 is 12 amino acids. The germline gives CDR1 SGHDT, CDR2 YYEEEE. V was shortened by 0 bases and J by 6 bases, with 6 bases between the two germline ends. The CDR3: CASSLVSDGYTF. In DNA form, the CDR3 reads TGTGCCAGCAGCTTGGTTTCCGATGGCTACACCTTC.